The 5 T cell receptor beta chains given below trace back to one sample, sequenced in a study of cytomegalovirus exposure and HLA in healthy donors. PCR involved 60 Vbeta and 13 Jbeta primers. The protocol was immunoSEQ multiplex PCR, while the TCRdb copy is restricted to in-frame clones and leaves out a portion. The profile covers 90,000 to 100,000 clones, with 55% to 75% appearing a single time and about 2.9% taken by the ten largest. The sample consisted of PBMCs. These receptors all come from a man aged 45-65 years in good health and CMV-seronegative.

The chain employs TRBV4-3 and TRBJ2-1; D call uncertain. The V end was cut by 0 bases, the J end by 5 bases, with 8 bases between. Germline CDR1 is LGHNA and CDR2 is YSLEER. The CDR3 totals 14 residues. CDR3 sequence: CASSQDPRDNEQFF. The CDR3 DNA sequence: TGCGCCAGCAGCCAAGATCCCCGCGACAATGAGCAGTTCTTC.

The rearrangement uses TRBV27 and TRBJ2-2; weak D call: TRBD1 (5 bases). Trimming cost V 3 bases and J 1 base, with 12 bases left between them. The CDR3 loop spans 16 amino acids. Looked up from germline, CDR1 is MNHEY and CDR2 is SMNVEV (reference sequence). Written as DNA, the CDR3 is TGTGCCAGCAGTTTGCTCGCCAGGGAGAACACCGGGGAGCTGTTTTTT. Protein sequence: CASSLLARENTGELFF.

The gene calls are TRBV7-2 and TRBJ2-1, with a weak D call TRBD2 (6 bases). The CDR3 sequence is 16 residues long. Trimming shortened V by 5 bases and J by 4 bases, and 18 bases separated the two germline ends. Germline CDR1 is SGHTA and CDR2 is FQGNSA. CDR3 sequence: CASSPDGLALYNEQFF. CDR3 bases: TGTGCCAGCAGCCCAGATGGGCTAGCGCTATACAATGAGCAGTTCTTC.

The chain is built from TRBV7-9 and TRBJ1-5, with 7 bases matching TRBD1. Germline V gives CDR1 SEHNR, CDR2 FQNEAQ (reference sequence). Trimming at V came to 4 bases and at J to 3 bases, leaving 6 bases not matched to a gene. The CDR3 loop spans 15 amino acids. CDR3 bases: TGTGCCAGCAGCTCAGAAACAGGGGTCAATCAGCCCCAGCATTTT. Translating gives CASSSETGVNQPQHF.

The chain is built from TRBV5-4 and TRBJ2-4; D gene uncertain. The CDR3 totals 16 residues. Germline loops: CDR1 SGHNT, CDR2 YYREEE (reference sequence). Trimming left V 0 bases short and J 0 bases short, with 10 bases between. CDR3 in DNA: TGTGCCAGCAGCTTGGCCAGGCTACTAGCCAAAAACATTCAGTACTTC. Translating gives CASSLARLLAKNIQYF.